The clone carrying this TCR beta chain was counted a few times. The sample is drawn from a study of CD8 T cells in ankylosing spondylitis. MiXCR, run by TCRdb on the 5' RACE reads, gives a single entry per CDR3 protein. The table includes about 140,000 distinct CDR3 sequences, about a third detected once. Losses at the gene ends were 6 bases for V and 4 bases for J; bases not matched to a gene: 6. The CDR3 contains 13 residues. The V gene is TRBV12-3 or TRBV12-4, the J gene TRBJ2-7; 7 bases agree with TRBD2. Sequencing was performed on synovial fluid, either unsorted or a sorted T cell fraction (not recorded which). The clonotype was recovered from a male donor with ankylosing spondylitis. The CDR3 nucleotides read TGTGCCAGCAGCACTAGCGACGAGTACGAGCAGTACTTC. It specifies CASSTSDEYEQYF.